This T cell receptor beta chain was retrieved from a study of post-analysis software for immune sequencing data. Study context: Relapsing-remitting, secondary progressive and progressive-relapsing forms made up the multiple sclerosis disease courses. Study-wide findings and caveats: Among 5 or 6 TRBV segments more frequent in patients than controls were TRBV5-6, TRBV5-1 and TRBV20-1.

Presence of unique molecular identifiers characterized the TCR beta cDNA libraries. TCRdb reprocessed the PCR reads with MiXCR, giving one entry per CDR3 protein. This sample carries hundreds of thousands of distinct CDR3 sequences, 30% of them seen once, and the ten largest clones take around 0.55%. The ends were cut back, 0 bases at V and 8 bases at J, with 18 bases in the middle. This CDR3 contains 16 residues. Germline lookup yields CDR1 SGHRS and CDR2 YFSETQ. To note about this clonotype: The target antigen is unknown.

Material for sequencing was blood. The J gene is TRBJ2-1, the V gene TRBV5-1; possible D gene TRBD1, 7 bases. The receptor was isolated from a girl aged 5 to 17 with multiple sclerosis. In DNA form, the CDR3 reads TGCGCCAGCAGCTTGGCCGGAGGGGGCTTCGAGGATGAGCAGTTCTTC. Residues: CASSLAGGGFEDEQFF.